The 14 T cell receptor beta chains listed next were all sequenced from one sample in a study of blood T cells in healthy people across ages. PCR was performed a second time for roughly 7 to 12 cycles using a sample-barcoded 5' primer and a J-beta primer mix. TCRdb reprocessed the 5' RACE reads with MiXCR, giving one entry per CDR3 protein. The table records hundreds of thousands of distinct CDR3 sequences, about 43% of them present only once. The sample comprised blood. These receptors were taken from a man at least 80 years old in good health.

The chain employs TRBV20-1 and TRBJ2-3; 10 bases align to TRBD2. The CDR3 is 14 residues long. CDR1 DFQATT and CDR2 SNEGSKA come from the germline V gene (reference sequence). The V segment lost 5 bases and the J segment 4 bases; nucleotides outside the gene matches: 6. The CDR3, as DNA: TGCAGTGCTGCCCCTAGCGGGAGACCAGATACGCAGTATTTT. Its protein is CSAAPSGRPDTQYF.

CDR3 nucleotides: TGTGCCATCAGTGTGGGAGGGGGAGGTGAAGCTTTCTTT. This encodes CAISVGGGGEAFF. This chain connects TRBV10-3 to TRBJ1-1, with a tentative D call TRBD1 (6 bases). Germline CDR1 ENHRY, CDR2 SYGVKD. This CDR3 has 13 amino acids. Trimming stripped 4 bases from V and 7 bases from J, with 13 bases between.

The chain employs TRBV14 and TRBJ2-2, with a tentative D call TRBD2 (6 bases). Germline assignment: CDR1 SGHDN and CDR2 FVKESK. This CDR3 has 17 residues. The ends were cut back, 0 bases at V and 5 bases at J, with 16 bases in the middle. CDR3 sequence: CASSQDSGPPRTGELFF. CDR3 coding DNA: TGTGCCAGCAGCCAAGATAGCGGTCCGCCCCGGACCGGGGAGCTGTTTTTT.

This clonotype occurred a few times. The chain carries TRBV20-1 and TRBJ2-1; 8 nucleotides match TRBD2. J lost 4 bases, V lost 6 bases, and 8 bases had no gene match. The germline V gene has CDR1 DFQATT and CDR2 SNEGSKA (reference sequence). This CDR3 comprises 14 residues. The CDR3: CSAQGLEPYNEQFF. The CDR3 DNA follows: TGCAGTGCCCAGGGACTAGAACCTTACAATGAGCAGTTCTTC.

Only a few counts were recorded for this clonotype. The chain combines TRBV27 with TRBJ1-4; D perhaps matches TRBD1 (5 bases). The CDR3 runs 16 residues. Germline assignment: CDR1 MNHEY and CDR2 SMNVEV (reference sequence). V was shortened by 6 bases and J by 3 bases, with 17 bases between the two germline ends. The CDR3 region is CASRGHSAGANEKLFF. CDR3 DNA: TGTGCCAGCAGAGGGCACTCCGCGGGGGCTAATGAAAAACTGTTTTTT.

Note on this clonotype: This may be a read error: a much more frequent sequence differs by one nucleotide. The chain links TRBV7-2 to TRBJ2-7, with no clear D. This CDR3 spans 13 amino acids. V lost 5 bases, J lost 2 bases, and 10 bases lay in between. The germline gives CDR1 SGHTA, CDR2 FQGNSA. DNA for the CDR3: TGTGCCAGCAGCGTAGGCATCGCCTACGAGCAGTACTTC. Translation gives CASSVGIAYEQYF.

The V and J genes are TRBV10-3 and TRBJ2-7, with 9 nucleotides matching TRBD2. J gave up 1 base and V 4 bases, and 2 bases lay outside the gene matches. The CDR3 is made up of 14 amino acids. In germline, CDR1 is ENHRY, CDR2 SYGVKD. The CDR3 sequence: CAISGLAGSYEQYF. CDR3 DNA sequence: TGTGCCATCAGTGGGCTAGCGGGGTCCTACGAGCAGTACTTC.

This clonotype was seen a few times. The J gene is TRBJ2-7, the V gene TRBV18; the match to TRBD1 covers 7 bases. Per the germline V gene, CDR1 is KGHSH and CDR2 is LQKENI. V was pared by 3 bases and J by 9 bases, with 8 bases of the junction left unmatched. The CDR3 spans 13 residues. CDR3 amino acids: CASSPDRYRSQYF. The DNA of the CDR3 is TGTGCCAGCTCACCGGACAGGTACCGTTCGCAGTACTTC.

The J gene is TRBJ2-7, the V gene TRBV5-1, with 8 bases that match TRBD2. CDR1 and CDR2 from the germline V gene are SGHRS and YFSETQ. The CDR3 length is 15 residues. The V segment lost 5 bases and the J segment 7 bases; nucleotides outside the gene matches: 14. CDR3 loop: CASRSAGGRDNEQYF. The CDR3 coding sequence is TGCGCCAGCAGGTCTGCGGGGGGCCGGGACAATGAGCAGTACTTC.

This clonotype was counted only a few times. V is TRBV4-3 and J is TRBJ1-2; D is uncertain. Trimming stripped 2 bases from V and 2 bases from J, with 6 bases between. CDR1 is LGHNA, CDR2 YSLEER, per germline. This CDR3 contains 13 residues. CDR3 bases: TGCGCCAGCAGCCAAACAGCAAACTATGGCTACACCTTC. Amino acid sequence: CASSQTANYGYTF.

The chain combines TRBV24-1 with TRBJ2-2, with 9 positions matching TRBD1. V trimming: 4 bases; J trimming: 6 bases; junction bases outside the gene matches: 11. The germline V gene has CDR1 KGHDR and CDR2 SFDVKD. This CDR3 is built from 17 residues. CDR3 nucleotides: TGTGCCACCAGTGACCACCAGGGACAGGGAAGATCCGGGGAGCTGTTTTTT. This gives the protein CATSDHQGQGRSGELFF.

The table lists this clonotype with a count of one. The V call is TRBV5-5, the J call TRBJ2-7; D is possibly TRBD1 (6 bases). The germline CDR1 and CDR2 sequences are SGHKS and YYEKEE (reference sequence). The V end was cut by 6 bases, the J end by 2 bases, with 21 bases between. The CDR3 covers 16 residues. The CDR3 sequence is CASTTHSDREPYEQYF. CDR3 bases: TGTGCCAGCACCACTCACTCGGACAGAGAACCCTACGAGCAGTACTTC.

This chain uses TRBV6-2 or TRBV6-3 with TRBJ2-3, with D tentatively TRBD1 (6 bases). The CDR3 runs 14 residues. Looked up from germline, CDR1 is MNHEY and CDR2 is SVGEGT. Trimming took off 4 bases at V and 5 bases at J, with 13 bases between the two ends. The CDR3 loop is CASSSGGGGDTQYF. In nucleotides, the CDR3 is TGTGCCAGCAGTTCTGGGGGCGGTGGAGATACGCAGTATTTT.

This chain uses TRBV5-1 with TRBJ1-2; perhaps TRBD1 as D (6 bases). This CDR3 has 15 amino acids. The germline V gene has CDR1 SGHRS and CDR2 YFSETQ. The V and J ends lost 7 bases and 0 bases respectively, with 16 bases between them. CDR3 loop: CASRDIATANYGYTF. The CDR3 coding sequence is TGCGCCAGCCGGGACATCGCTACAGCTAACTATGGCTACACCTTC.